These T cell receptor beta chains were read from a single sample in a study of T cells in Graves' hyperthyroidism and ophthalmopathy. MiXCR, applied by TCRdb to the multiplex PCR reads, yields one record per CDR3 protein. The table includes hundreds of thousands of distinct CDR3 sequences, 15% to 20% detected once. The sample consisted of blood. The receptors shown here come from a woman between 18 and 29 years old with Graves' ophthalmopathy. The conserved cysteine and the conserved F or W are not part of the CDR3 here.

V gene	J gene	CDR3 protein
TRBV6-2/TRBV6-3	TRBJ2-1	ASSDSSGRRNEQF
TRBV10-3	TRBJ2-7	AISDDGTGGYEQY
TRBV27	TRBJ2-2	ASRRTPGELF
TRBV24-1	TRBJ2-1	ATSDGGKFRNEQF
TRBV3-1	TRBJ2-5	ASSQDQVSTLGQETQY
TRBV19	TRBJ2-7	ASSTRHWNEQY
TRBV19	TRBJ1-5	ASSIGPDYQPQH
TRBV7-2	TRBJ1-2	ASSLRGSGTGEGYT
TRBV18	TRBJ2-1	ASSRLVSSYNEQF
TRBV6-6	TRBJ1-6	ASSYDRTNNSPLH
TRBV6-1	TRBJ1-6	ASSDLGQHNSPLH
TRBV29-1	TRBJ2-3	SVELADTDTQY
TRBV2	TRBJ2-7	ASSEEDWSRSYEQY
TRBV5-5	TRBJ2-1	ASSLAYGGISYNEQF
TRBV6-4	TRBJ1-1	ASSDSMVPCGMNTEAF
TRBV4-1	TRBJ2-3	ASSQGGTSGSDTQY
TRBV3-1	TRBJ2-2	ASSHYTGELF
TRBV2	TRBJ2-7	ASSGQSAYEQY
TRBV4-2	TRBJ1-6	ASSQGSETGLYNSPLH
TRBV3-1	TRBJ1-6	ASSQATQGFGSPLH
TRBV5-6	TRBJ1-1	ASSSGTGGRSTEAF
TRBV5-1	TRBJ2-2	ASSFRDRDILNTGELF
TRBV15	TRBJ2-5	ATSSGREGETQY
TRBV7-2	TRBJ2-1	ASSRGSTGYNEQF
TRBV13	TRBJ1-3	ASSLLPGQGDGNTIY
TRBV30	TRBJ1-1	AWILMNTEAF
TRBV2	TRBJ2-7	ASCRDRGYEQY
TRBV30	TRBJ1-4	AWSVQSGFEKLF
TRBV7-2	TRBJ2-3	ASSLAGSGRGTQY
TRBV29-1	TRBJ2-5	SVGTSGVKETQY
TRBV7-9	TRBJ2-1	ASSLGTSGVSYNEQF
TRBV19	TRBJ2-3	ASSLMTGADTQY
TRBV18	TRBJ2-7	ASSPSTGLTYEQY
TRBV5-6	TRBJ2-1	ASSYSGTGGRPYNEQF
TRBV27	TRBJ1-5	ASSLYTRDRVVESNQPQH
TRBV19	TRBJ1-2	ASRGSEVPYGYT
TRBV19	TRBJ1-1	ASIRTNTEAF
TRBV27	TRBJ2-3	ASSPLQGLAGPWDTQY
TRBV27	TRBJ2-1	ATRRLAGGGQF
TRBV12-3/TRBV12-4	TRBJ2-1	ASSPGFGNEQF
TRBV10-3	TRBJ2-5	AIRPGLAGSETQY
TRBV6-1	TRBJ1-2	ASSLSGTANYGYT
TRBV29-1	TRBJ2-4	SVEDLRTGSDIQY
TRBV5-1	TRBJ2-1	ASSPGQRSSYNEQF
TRBV7-8	TRBJ2-1	ASSFGVRESDEQF
TRBV7-8	TRBJ2-6	ASSPLSGANVLT
TRBV28	TRBJ1-4	ASSFLGTGGASEKLF
TRBV20-1	TRBJ2-3	SANRDRGTDTQY
TRBV19	TRBJ2-7	ASSIRTGTNEQY
TRBV9	TRBJ2-3	ASSVGQGGDTQY
TRBV5-1	TRBJ2-7	ASSSTPGGPAYEQY
TRBV12-5	TRBJ1-1	ASGLWSPGNTEAF